What follows are 20 T cell receptor beta chains derived from one specimen sequenced in a study of OX40 agonist ivuxolimab in advanced cancers. Measured with immunoSEQ multiplex PCR; TCRdb has only the in-frame clones, and not every one. The sample carries about 130,000 clones, about 93% recorded once. The material was CD4+ or CD8+ T cells sorted from blood, obtained in a trial of the OX40 agonist ivuxolimab. These receptors originate from an adult with an advanced solid tumor such as melanoma, head and neck, liver or kidney cancer.

The gene calls are TRBV10-3 and TRBJ2-7; 11 positions match TRBD2. Germline-derived CDR1 and CDR2 are ENHRY and SYGVKD. The trim removed 0 bases at V and 2 bases at J, leaving 3 bases unmatched. This CDR3 contains 16 residues. CDR3: CAISESGTSGPYEQYF. The CDR3, as DNA: TGTGCCATCAGTGAGTCCGGGACTAGCGGACCCTACGAGCAGTACTTC.

This chain connects TRBV13 to TRBJ1-2; 9 bases match TRBD1. Germline lookup yields CDR1 PRHDT and CDR2 FYEKMQ (reference sequence). The CDR3 loop spans 16 amino acids. J gave up 6 bases and V 3 bases, and 11 bases lay outside the gene matches. The DNA for the CDR3 is TGTGCCAGCAGCTTCGCCGGGACAGGGATTGACAATGGCTACACCTTC. The encoded protein is CASSFAGTGIDNGYTF.

The genes are TRBV2 and TRBJ1-1; D call uncertain. The CDR3 runs to 13 residues. V lost 6 bases, J lost 3 bases, and 11 bases lay in between. Germline V gene data show CDR1 as SNHLY and CDR2 as FYNNEI. In nucleotides, the CDR3 is TGTGCCAGCAGGCCTAGGTGGGACACTGAAGCTTTCTTT. Translating gives CASRPRWDTEAFF.

This clone came up once. This rearrangement joins TRBV5-1 to TRBJ1-2, with 7 bases aligning to TRBD1. The CDR3 covers 12 residues. The germline gives CDR1 SGHRS, CDR2 YFSETQ. V trimming: 4 bases; J trimming: 8 bases; junction bases outside the gene matches: 5. The CDR3 loop is CASSPQGDGYTF. The CDR3, as DNA: TGCGCCAGCAGCCCCCAGGGGGACGGCTACACCTTC.

V usage is TRBV5-6 and J usage is TRBJ2-5; 7 nucleotides agree with TRBD1. CDR1 is SGHDT and CDR2 is YYEEEE in the germline V gene. Trimming cost V 0 bases and J 5 bases; bases outside gene matches: 4. This CDR3 is built from 14 residues. The CDR3 region has the DNA TGTGCCAGCAGCTTGGAGGGGGCGCGGGAGACCCAGTACTTC. Translation gives CASSLEGARETQYF.

The chain is built from TRBV7-2 and TRBJ1-5; TRBD1 agrees at 12 bases. This CDR3 comprises 16 residues. Trimming removed 5 bases from V and 5 bases from J; junction bases left unmatched: 7. Germline-derived CDR1 and CDR2 are SGHTA and FQGNSA. CDR3 DNA sequence: TGTGCCAGCAGCCTCCGGGGACAGGGGGCTCATCAGCCCCAGCATTTT. Its protein is CASSLRGQGAHQPQHF.

This clone was observed a single time. The chain has TRBV19 and TRBJ2-3, with D maybe TRBD1 (5 bases). Trimming took 3 bases from V and 4 from J, leaving 11 bases between them. The CDR3 has 14 residues. Germline lookup yields CDR1 LNHDA and CDR2 SQIVND (reference sequence). CDR3 in amino acids: CASSISRGSDTQYF. CDR3 nucleotides: TGTGCCAGTAGTATTAGTAGGGGATCAGATACGCAGTATTTT. Together with reference TRBV19 and TRBJ2-3, the CDR3 gives the full variable domain: DGGITQSPKYLFRKEGQNVTLSCEQNLNHDAMYWYRQDPGQGLRLIYYSQIVNDFQKGDIAEGYSVSREKKESFPLTVTSAQKNPTAFYLCASSISRGSDTQYFGPGTRLTVL.

This chain joins TRBV6-1 and TRBJ1-5; 7 nucleotides match TRBD1. This CDR3 has 13 amino acids. Per germline, CDR1 MNHNS and CDR2 SASEGT. Unmatched junction bases numbered 2, after V lost 5 bases and J lost 4 bases. CDR3 nucleotide sequence: TGTGCCAGCAGTTCCAGGGGGAATCAGCCCCAGCATTTT. This sequence encodes CASSSRGNQPQHF.

The rearrangement uses TRBV10-3 and TRBJ1-2; 8 bases line up with TRBD1. The CDR3 consists of 11 residues. V was clipped by 10 bases and J by 13 bases; unmatched bases: 11. Per the germline V gene, CDR1 is ENHRY and CDR2 is SYGVKD. The CDR3 region is CATRRDRIFTF. The CDR3 DNA reads TGTGCCACACGAAGGGACAGGATTTTCACCTTC.

The chain joins TRBV28 to TRBJ1-5; D uncertain. The ends were cut back, 6 bases at V and 14 bases at J, with 17 bases in the middle. CDR3 length: 12 residues. From germline, CDR1 is MDHEN and CDR2 SYDVKM. Written as DNA, the CDR3 is TGTGCCAGCAGATCGTGGAGGTCAGGAGAGCATTTT. It yields the protein CASRSWRSGEHF.

CDR3 region: CASSFRTRQAWGTDTQYF. The CDR3 nucleotides are TGTGCCAGCAGCTTCCGAACTAGACAGGCATGGGGCACAGATACGCAGTATTTT. The chain is built from TRBV7-2 and TRBJ2-3; TRBD1 is a possible D gene (6 bases). There are 18 residues in the CDR3. The germline V and J ends were trimmed by 3 bases and 1 base, with 20 bases remaining between them. The V gene's germline CDR1 is SGHTA and CDR2 FQGNSA.

The chain carries TRBV25-1 and TRBJ1-1; D remains ambiguous. The CDR3 totals 15 residues. The germline V and J ends were trimmed by 1 base and 1 base, with 10 bases remaining between them. Per germline, CDR1 MGHDK and CDR2 SYGVNS. CDR3 residues: CASSESRAPNTEAFF. In DNA form, the CDR3 reads TGTGCCAGCAGTGAATCCCGGGCCCCGAACACTGAAGCTTTCTTT. Full variable domain (outside the CDR3, taken from reference TRBV25-1 and TRBJ1-1): EADIYQTPRYLVIGTGKKITLECSQTMGHDKMYWYQQDPGMELHLIHYSYGVNSTEKGDLSSESTVSRIRTEHFPLTLESARPSHTSQYLCASSESRAPNTEAFFGQGTRLTVV.

The chain recombines TRBV18 with TRBJ2-5, with D possibly TRBD2 on 6 matching bases. The CDR3 contains 14 residues. V lost 4 bases and J 1 base, leaving 10 bases between the germline ends. Germline loops: CDR1 KGHSH, CDR2 LQKENI. As DNA, the CDR3 is TGTGCCAGCTCACTCAGCGGGCTCCAAGAGACCCAGTACTTC. Translated, it gives CASSLSGLQETQYF. Supplemented by reference TRBV18 and TRBJ2-5, the full variable domain reads NAGVMQNPRHLVRRRGQEARLRCSPMKGHSHVYWYRQLPEEGLKFMVYLQKENIIDESGMPKERFSAEFPKEGPSILRIQQVVRGDSAAYFCASSLSGLQETQYFGPGTRLLVL.

CDR3 nucleotide sequence: TGCGCCAGCAGCCTCCCGGGTCCGGGCACTGAAGCTTTCTTT. Protein: CASSLPGPGTEAFF. This chain uses TRBV5-1 with TRBJ1-1; D not certain. Deletions cut 4 bases from V and 4 bases from J, with 14 bases between. CDR1 and CDR2 from the germline V gene are SGHRS and YFSETQ. This CDR3 has 14 residues.

The chain couples TRBV9 to TRBJ1-2; tentative D call: TRBD1 (5 bases). The CDR3 extends over 16 amino acids. V lost 1 base to trimming and J lost 7 bases, with 20 bases between them. Germline CDR1 SGDLS, CDR2 YYNGEE. The CDR3 is CASSVPIGRANGGYTF. In DNA, the CDR3 is TGTGCCAGCAGCGTACCTATTGGCAGGGCGAACGGTGGCTACACCTTC.

This chain joins TRBV28 and TRBJ2-7; 12 nucleotides align to TRBD2. V trimming: 7 bases; J trimming: 6 bases; junction bases outside the gene matches: 10. Germline CDR1 MDHEN, CDR2 SYDVKM. CDR3 length: 15 residues. The CDR3 loop reads CASIVSSGRAGEQYF. CDR3 nucleotide sequence: TGTGCCAGCATCGTATCTAGCGGGAGGGCCGGCGAGCAGTACTTC. The full variable domain, in which reference TRBV28 and TRBJ2-7 provide the parts outside the CDR3, is DVKVTQSSRYLVKRTGEKVFLECVQDMDHENMFWYRQDPGLGLRLIYFSYDVKMKEKGDIPEGYSVSREKKERFSLILESASTNQTSMYLCASIVSSGRAGEQYFGPGTRLTVT.

The chain couples TRBV18 to TRBJ1-5, with a tentative D call TRBD1 (5 bases). The CDR3 has 16 residues. Germline V CDR1 and CDR2: KGHSH, LQKENI. Trimming shortened V by 2 bases and J by 0 bases, and 11 bases separated the two germline ends. The CDR3 sequence is CASSPNPGNSNQPQHF. The CDR3 nucleotides read TGTGCCAGCTCACCAAACCCAGGGAATAGCAATCAGCCCCAGCATTTT.

The chain joins TRBV10-3 to TRBJ2-7; TRBD1 agrees at 7 bases. Unmatched junction bases numbered 6, after V lost 1 base and J lost 3 bases. Germline assignment: CDR1 ENHRY and CDR2 SYGVKD. The CDR3 covers 15 residues. The CDR3 is CAISEFPGQSYEQYF. CDR3 nucleotide sequence: TGTGCCATCAGTGAGTTTCCGGGACAGAGCTACGAGCAGTACTTC.

This chain connects TRBV4-2 to TRBJ2-7; TRBD1 aligns across 10 bases. CDR1 and CDR2 from the germline V gene are LGHNA and YNFKEQ. V lost 4 bases to trimming and J lost 6 bases; unmatched junction nucleotides: 12. There are 16 residues in the CDR3. CDR3 loop: CASSRQNPGTGAEQYF. In DNA form, the CDR3 reads TGTGCCAGCAGCCGACAAAACCCCGGGACAGGGGCCGAGCAGTACTTC.

This rearrangement joins TRBV2 to TRBJ1-1; TRBD1 might be the D (5 bases). This CDR3 is built from 13 residues. Germline V gives CDR1 SNHLY, CDR2 FYNNEI. V was pared by 6 bases and J by 1 base, with 9 bases between. The DNA for the CDR3 is TGTGCCAGCAGACAGGATCGGAACACTGAAGCTTTCTTT. This codes for CASRQDRNTEAFF.